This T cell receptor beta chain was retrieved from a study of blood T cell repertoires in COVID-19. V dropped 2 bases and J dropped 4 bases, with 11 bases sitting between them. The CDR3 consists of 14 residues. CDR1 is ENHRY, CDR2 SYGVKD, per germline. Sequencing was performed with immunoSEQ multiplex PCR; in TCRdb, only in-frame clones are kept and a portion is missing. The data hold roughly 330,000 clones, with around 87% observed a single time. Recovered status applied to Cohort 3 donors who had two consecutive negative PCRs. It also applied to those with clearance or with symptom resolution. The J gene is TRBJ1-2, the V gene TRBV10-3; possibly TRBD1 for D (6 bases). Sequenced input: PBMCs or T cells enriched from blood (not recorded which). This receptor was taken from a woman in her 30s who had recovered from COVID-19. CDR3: CAISERGGTYGYTF. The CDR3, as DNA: TGTGCCATCAGTGAGCGGGGGGGCACCTATGGCTACACCTTC.